This entry concerns a single TCR beta chain. Its specificity is not known. The data derive from a study of T cell repertoires in cytomegalovirus infection. The CDR3 has 14 amino acids. V was pared by 10 bases and J by 2 bases, with 12 bases between. Germline V CDR1 and CDR2: MNHEY, SVGEGT. MiXCR, applied by TCRdb to the reads, yields one record per CDR3 protein. The data hold roughly 300,000 distinct CDR3 sequences, with over 7.5% observed a single time. Regarding the study as a whole: HLA-C-restricted CMV clonotypes gave the most frequent clonotype in two of eight donors.

The sequenced sample consisted of PBMCs. This receptor was taken from a human donor in good health (CMV status not recorded). Some clones in this sample may be carry-over from other donors' samples. The V gene is TRBV6-2 or TRBV6-3, the J gene TRBJ2-6, with D uncertain. Here the CDR3 DNA reads TGTGCCATACAACAAACGGCTGGGGCCAACGTCCTGACTTTC. It encodes CAIQQTAGANVLTF.